This TCR beta chain is from a study of Ad26.COV2.S vaccination and SARS-CoV-2 variants. Study background: The Ad26.COV2.S arm of the COV1001 trial was where the donor was placed. Intramuscular Ad26.COV2.S at 5x10^10 or 1x10^11 viral particles.

Whole-study findings and limits: The TCR breadth and depth analyses may have produced an underestimate of total T cell responses. Vaccinated and placebo-treated recipients had similar non-spike TCR breadth.

J was trimmed by 1 base and V by 4 bases; bases with no gene match: 7. Germline CDR1 is SGDLS and CDR2 is YYNGEE. CDR3 length: 17 residues. Comment on this clone: Its target is unknown.

Generated by immunoSEQ multiplex PCR, the TCRdb table keeps only in-frame clones and is missing some. Of about 350,000 clones in the sample, around 89% were seen once. The treatment was: roughly 19 received Ad26.COV2.S at low or high dose, single or two shots; about 5 received placebo; per-sample allocation not given. The samples were gathered on day 63 after the first injection of vaccine or placebo. The chain employs TRBV9 and TRBJ2-3; 12 bases align to TRBD2. This sequence was found in a person between 18 and 60 years old who received the Ad26.COV2.S COVID-19 vaccine or a placebo. Material: peripheral blood, obtained in a trial of Ad26.COV2.S vaccine versus placebo. The CDR3 coding sequence is TGTGCCAGCAGCCCCAGGACTAGCGGGGCCCGCACAGATACGCAGTATTTT. Amino acid sequence: CASSPRTSGARTDTQYF. Full variable domain (outside the CDR3, taken from reference TRBV9 and TRBJ2-3): DSGVTQTPKHLITATGQRVTLRCSPRSGDLSVYWYQQSLDQGLQFLIQYYNGEERAKGNILERFSAQQFPDLHSELNLSSLELGDSALYFCASSPRTSGARTDTQYFGPGTRLTVL.